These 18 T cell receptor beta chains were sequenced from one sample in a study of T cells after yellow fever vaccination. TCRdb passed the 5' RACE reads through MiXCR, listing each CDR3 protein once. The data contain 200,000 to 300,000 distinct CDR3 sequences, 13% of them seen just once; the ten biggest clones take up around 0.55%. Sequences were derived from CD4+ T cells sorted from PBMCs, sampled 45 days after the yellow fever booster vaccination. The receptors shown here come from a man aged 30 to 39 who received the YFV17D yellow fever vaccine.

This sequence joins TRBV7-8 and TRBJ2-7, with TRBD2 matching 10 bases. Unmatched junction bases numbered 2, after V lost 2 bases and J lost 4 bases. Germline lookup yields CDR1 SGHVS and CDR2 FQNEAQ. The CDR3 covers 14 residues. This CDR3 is CASSLLAGDYEQYF. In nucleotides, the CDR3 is TGTGCCAGCAGCTTACTAGCGGGAGATTACGAGCAGTACTTC.

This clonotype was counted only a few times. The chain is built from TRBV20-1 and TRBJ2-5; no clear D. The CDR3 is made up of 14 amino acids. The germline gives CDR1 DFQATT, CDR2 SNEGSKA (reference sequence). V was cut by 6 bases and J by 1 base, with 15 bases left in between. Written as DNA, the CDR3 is TGCAGTGCCGGATATGAGTGGGGCCAAGAGACCCAGTACTTC. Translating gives CSAGYEWGQETQYF.

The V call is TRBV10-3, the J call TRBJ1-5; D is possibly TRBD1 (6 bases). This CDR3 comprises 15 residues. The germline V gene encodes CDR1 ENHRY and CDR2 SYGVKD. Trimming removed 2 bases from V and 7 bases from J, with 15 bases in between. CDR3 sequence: CAISETRGGGQPQHF. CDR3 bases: TGTGCCATCAGTGAGACGAGGGGGGGAGGGCAGCCCCAGCATTTT.

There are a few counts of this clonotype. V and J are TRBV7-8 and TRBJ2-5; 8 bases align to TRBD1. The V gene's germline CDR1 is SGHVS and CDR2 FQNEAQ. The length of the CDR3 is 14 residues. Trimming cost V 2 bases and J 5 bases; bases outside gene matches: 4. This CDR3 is CASSLIGQGETQYF. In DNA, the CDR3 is TGTGCCAGCAGCTTAATTGGACAGGGTGAGACCCAGTACTTC.

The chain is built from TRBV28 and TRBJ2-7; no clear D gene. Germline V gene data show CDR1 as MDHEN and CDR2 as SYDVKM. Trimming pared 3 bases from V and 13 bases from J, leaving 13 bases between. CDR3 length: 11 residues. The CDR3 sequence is CASSLGSKAYF. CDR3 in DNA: TGTGCCAGCAGTTTGGGGTCCAAAGCTTACTTC.

CDR3 nucleotides: TGTGCCAGCAGCACCACTAGCACCGGGGAGCTGTTTTTT. Translated, it gives CASSTTSTGELFF. This chain joins TRBV7-2 and TRBJ2-2; D is perhaps TRBD2 (5 bases). Trimming removed 5 bases at V and 4 bases at J, with 8 bases between. From germline, CDR1 is SGHTA and CDR2 FQGNSA. The CDR3 length is 13 residues.

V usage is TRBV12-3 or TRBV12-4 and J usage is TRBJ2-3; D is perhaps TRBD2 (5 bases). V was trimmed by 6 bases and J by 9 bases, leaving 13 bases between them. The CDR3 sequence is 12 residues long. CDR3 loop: CASRGEGNTQYF. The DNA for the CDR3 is TGTGCCAGCAGGGGAGAGGGAAACACGCAGTATTTT.

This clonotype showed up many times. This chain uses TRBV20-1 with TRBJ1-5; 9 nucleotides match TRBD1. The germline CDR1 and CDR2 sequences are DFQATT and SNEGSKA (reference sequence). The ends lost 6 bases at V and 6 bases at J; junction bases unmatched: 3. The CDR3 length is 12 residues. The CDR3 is CSARQGGQPQHF. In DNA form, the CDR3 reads TGCAGTGCAAGACAGGGGGGTCAGCCCCAGCATTTT.

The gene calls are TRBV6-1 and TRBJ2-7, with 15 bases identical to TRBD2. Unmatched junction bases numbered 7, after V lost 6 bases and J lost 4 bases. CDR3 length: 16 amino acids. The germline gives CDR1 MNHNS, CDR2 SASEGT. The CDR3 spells CASRIGLAGGNYEQYF. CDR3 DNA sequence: TGTGCCAGCAGGATCGGACTAGCGGGAGGGAATTACGAGCAGTACTTC.

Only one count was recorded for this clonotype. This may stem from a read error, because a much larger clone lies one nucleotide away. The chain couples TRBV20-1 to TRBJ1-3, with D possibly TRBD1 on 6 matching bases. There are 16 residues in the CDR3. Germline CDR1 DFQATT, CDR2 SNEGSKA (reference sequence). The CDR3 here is CTASEGRGISGNTIYF. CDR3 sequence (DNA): TGCACTGCTAGTGAAGGGAGGGGGATCTCTGGAAACACCATATATTTT.

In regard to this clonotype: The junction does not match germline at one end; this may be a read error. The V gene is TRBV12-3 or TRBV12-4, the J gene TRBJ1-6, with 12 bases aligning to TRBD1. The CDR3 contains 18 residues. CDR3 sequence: CAISLAGTGGTFNSPLHF. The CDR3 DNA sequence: TGTGCCATCAGTTTAGCGGGGACAGGGGGCACTTTTAATTCACCCCTCCACTTT.

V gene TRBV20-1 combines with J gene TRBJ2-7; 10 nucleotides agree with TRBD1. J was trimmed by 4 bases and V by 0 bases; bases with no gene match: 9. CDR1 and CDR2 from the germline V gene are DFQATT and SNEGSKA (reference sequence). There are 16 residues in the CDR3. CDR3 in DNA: TGCAGTGCTAGAGATAGTAGTGGGACAGGGGTATACGAGCAGTACTTC. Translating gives CSARDSSGTGVYEQYF.

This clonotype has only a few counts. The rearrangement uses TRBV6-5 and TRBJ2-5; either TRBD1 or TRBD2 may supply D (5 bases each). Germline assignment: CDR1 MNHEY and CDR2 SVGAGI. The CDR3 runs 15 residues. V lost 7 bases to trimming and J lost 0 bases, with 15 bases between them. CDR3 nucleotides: TGTGCCAGCATTAGAGGGGAACTAAACCAAGAGACCCAGTACTTC. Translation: CASIRGELNQETQYF.

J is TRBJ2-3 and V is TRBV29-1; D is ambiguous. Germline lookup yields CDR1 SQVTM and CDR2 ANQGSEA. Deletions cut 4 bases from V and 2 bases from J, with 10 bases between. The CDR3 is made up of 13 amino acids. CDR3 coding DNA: TGCAGCGTTGTTCGGGCGACCACAGATACGCAGTATTTT. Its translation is CSVVRATTDTQYF.

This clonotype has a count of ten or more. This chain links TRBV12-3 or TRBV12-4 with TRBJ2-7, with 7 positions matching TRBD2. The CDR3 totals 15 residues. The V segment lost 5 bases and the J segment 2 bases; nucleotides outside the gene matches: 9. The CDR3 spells CASSPSGVGPYEQYF. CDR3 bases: TGTGCCAGCAGTCCCAGCGGGGTGGGGCCCTACGAGCAGTACTTC.

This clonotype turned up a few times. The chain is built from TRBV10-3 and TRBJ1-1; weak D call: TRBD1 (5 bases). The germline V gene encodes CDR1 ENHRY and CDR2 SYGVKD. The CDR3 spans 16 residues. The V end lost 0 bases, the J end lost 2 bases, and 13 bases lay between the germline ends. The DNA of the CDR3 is TGTGCCATCAGTGAGTCAGAGAGGAGGGGAAACACTGAAGCTTTCTTT. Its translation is CAISESERRGNTEAFF.

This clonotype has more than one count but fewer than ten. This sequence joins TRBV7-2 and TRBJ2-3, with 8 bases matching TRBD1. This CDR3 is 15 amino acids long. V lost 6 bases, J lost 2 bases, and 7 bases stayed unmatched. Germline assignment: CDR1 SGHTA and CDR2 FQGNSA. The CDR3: CASRPTGVYTDTQYF. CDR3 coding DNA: TGTGCCAGCAGGCCGACAGGGGTCTACACAGATACGCAGTATTTT.

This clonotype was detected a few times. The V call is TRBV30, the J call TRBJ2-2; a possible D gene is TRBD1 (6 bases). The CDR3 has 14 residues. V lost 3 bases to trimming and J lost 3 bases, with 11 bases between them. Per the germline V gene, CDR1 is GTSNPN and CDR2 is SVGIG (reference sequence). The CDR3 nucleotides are TGTGCCTGGAGCCTGGGGGCAGACACCGGGGAGCTGTTTTTT. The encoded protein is CAWSLGADTGELFF.